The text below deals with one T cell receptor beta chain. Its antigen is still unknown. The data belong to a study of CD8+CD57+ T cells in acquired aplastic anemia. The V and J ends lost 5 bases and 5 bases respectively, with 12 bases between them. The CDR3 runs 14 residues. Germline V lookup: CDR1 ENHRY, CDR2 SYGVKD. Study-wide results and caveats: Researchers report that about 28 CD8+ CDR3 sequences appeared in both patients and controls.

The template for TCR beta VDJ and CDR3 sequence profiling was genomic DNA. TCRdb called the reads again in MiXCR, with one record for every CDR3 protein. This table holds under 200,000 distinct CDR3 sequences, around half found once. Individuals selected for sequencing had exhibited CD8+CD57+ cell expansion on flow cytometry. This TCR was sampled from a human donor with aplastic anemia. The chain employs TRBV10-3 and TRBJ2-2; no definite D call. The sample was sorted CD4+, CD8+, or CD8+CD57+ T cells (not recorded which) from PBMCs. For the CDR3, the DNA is TGTGCCATCAGTTTACGGGCAGTGACCGGGGAGCTGTTTTTT. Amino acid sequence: CAISLRAVTGELFF.